This is a list of T cell receptor beta chains from one sample in a study of cytomegalovirus exposure and HLA in healthy donors. Data came from immunoSEQ multiplex PCR; TCRdb stores just in-frame clones and leaves some out. Here the sample spans some 90,000 clones, roughly four fifths being singletons. Source material: PBMCs. Source of these receptors: a man aged 30-40 years in good health and CMV-seronegative. CDR3s leave out the opening cysteine and the closing phenylalanine or tryptophan. Fields, in order: V gene, CDR3 protein.

v_gene: TRBV7-9
CDR3aa: ASSHNGQGGYGYT

v_gene: TRBV12-5
CDR3aa: ASGLLRFEAGEQF

v_gene: TRBV6-5
CDR3aa: ASSYSTGGRETQY

v_gene: TRBV27
CDR3aa: ASSFRRPDRVEGTEAF

v_gene: TRBV7-8
CDR3aa: ASSYGTGGYNEQF

v_gene: TRBV10-3
CDR3aa: AISESVISTLDKSTDTQY

v_gene: TRBV7-8
CDR3aa: ASSGTSGRAAAKNIQY

v_gene: TRBV5-1
CDR3aa: ASSFEGGYTDTQY

v_gene: TRBV19
CDR3aa: ASSMWQAAYGYT

v_gene: TRBV7-2
CDR3aa: ASSFFGNYGYT

v_gene: TRBV27
CDR3aa: ASSQAPGTPVREDRAGETQY

v_gene: TRBV6-1
CDR3aa: ASDQGALDYGYT

v_gene: TRBV27
CDR3aa: ASSTGAVYGYT

v_gene: TRBV9
CDR3aa: ASSVGQRGAETQY

v_gene: TRBV12-5
CDR3aa: ASGFGRADTQY

v_gene: TRBV5-6
CDR3aa: ASSLRVTSGRSSYNEQF

v_gene: TRBV11-3
CDR3aa: ASSSYRGSAGELF

v_gene: TRBV15
CDR3aa: ATSRGGTNYGYT

v_gene: TRBV6-4
CDR3aa: ASSTGMNTEAF

v_gene: TRBV2
CDR3aa: ASKLAGSYNEQF

v_gene: TRBV7-9
CDR3aa: ASMRASGASYNEQF

v_gene: TRBV11-3
CDR3aa: ASSLDHGDTYEQY

v_gene: TRBV11-2
CDR3aa: ASSPVQGATNEKLF

v_gene: TRBV27
CDR3aa: ASSPDRGATNEKLF

v_gene: TRBV7-9
CDR3aa: ASSYDGEFGHIYGYT

v_gene: TRBV5-1
CDR3aa: ASGAEGQGWKNTEAF

v_gene: TRBV28
CDR3aa: ASSLAGPKNIQY

v_gene: TRBV4-3
CDR3aa: ASSPRGEGTEAF

v_gene: TRBV5-1
CDR3aa: ASSLGQSGNTIY

v_gene: TRBV7-9
CDR3aa: ASSPDSSEAF

v_gene: TRBV5-1
CDR3aa: ASSLDSSFDYGYT

v_gene: TRBV25-1
CDR3aa: ASSGAGQGKLNEQF

v_gene: TRBV27
CDR3aa: ASRTYSGSSYNEQF

v_gene: TRBV9
CDR3aa: ASSVTVGGLDYGYT